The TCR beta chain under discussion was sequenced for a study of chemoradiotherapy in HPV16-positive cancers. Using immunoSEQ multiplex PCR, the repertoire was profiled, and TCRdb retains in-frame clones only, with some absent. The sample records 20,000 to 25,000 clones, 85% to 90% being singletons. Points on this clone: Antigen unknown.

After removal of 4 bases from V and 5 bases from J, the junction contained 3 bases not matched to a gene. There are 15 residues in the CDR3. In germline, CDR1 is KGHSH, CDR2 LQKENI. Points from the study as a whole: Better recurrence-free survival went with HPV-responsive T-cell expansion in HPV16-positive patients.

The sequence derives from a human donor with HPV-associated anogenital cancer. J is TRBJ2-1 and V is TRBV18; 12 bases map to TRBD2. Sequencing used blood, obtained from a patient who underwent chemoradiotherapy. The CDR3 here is CASSQTSGGNNEQFF. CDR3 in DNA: TGTGCCAGCTCACAAACTAGCGGGGGGAACAATGAGCAGTTCTTC.